The clone carrying this TCR beta chain was seen ten or more times. Its target is unknown. The data belong to a study of spatial heterogeneity in lung cancer. Study as a whole: A T cell module score from matched bulk RNA-seq correlated strongly with TCR transcript counts in tumor regions. The library had UMIs, and each TCR and UMI pair averaged more than ten raw reads.

TCRdb reanalysed the 5' RACE reads using MiXCR and keeps one entry per CDR3 protein. The sample yields about 100,000 distinct CDR3 sequences, roughly 4.5% seen once. As for time point: sample taken at primary tumor resection. Samples were obtained from some 70 donors, all untreated early-stage non-small cell lung cancer patients. Unsorted whole RNA from tumor, nontumor lung or frozen PBMC underwent sequencing. V was cut by 4 bases and J by 5 bases, with 20 bases left in between. The CDR3 is 16 residues long. Germline lookup yields CDR1 SGHDN and CDR2 FVKESK. General study findings and limits: One measure, the expanded intratumoral alpha and beta TCR count, tracked tumor mutation counts.

The specimen comprised lung tumor tissue, sampled at surgery. The V call is TRBV14, the J call TRBJ2-5; perhaps TRBD2 as D (6 bases). The receptor's source is a male donor with early-stage non-small cell lung cancer. CDR3: CASSPLEGRSMETQYF. Written as DNA, the CDR3 is TGTGCCAGCAGCCCACTGGAGGGACGTTCGATGGAGACCCAGTACTTC.